This entry lists 22 T cell receptor beta chains sequenced from one sample in a study of OX40 agonist ivuxolimab in advanced cancers. Sequencing was performed with immunoSEQ multiplex PCR; in TCRdb, only in-frame clones are kept and a portion is missing. The sample contains about 93,000 clones, 89% of which appear only once. Material: CD4+ or CD8+ T cells sorted from blood, obtained in a trial of the OX40 agonist ivuxolimab. Receptors originate from an adult with an advanced solid tumor such as melanoma, head and neck, liver or kidney cancer.

The chain joins TRBV19 to TRBJ1-5, with D hard to call. Between the trimmed V and J ends, which lost 5 bases and 3 bases, there was a span of 17 bases. Per germline, CDR1 LNHDA and CDR2 SQIVND (reference sequence). The CDR3 is 16 amino acids. In DNA, the CDR3 is TGTGCCAGTAGTGTAGGAACGGGCTATTTCAATCAGCCCCAGCATTTT. Translated, it gives CASSVGTGYFNQPQHF.

The chain joins TRBV18 to TRBJ2-1; tentatively, D is TRBD1 or TRBD2 (6 bases each). The length of the CDR3 is 17 residues. V was pared by 1 base and J by 8 bases, with 21 bases between. The germline V gene encodes CDR1 KGHSH and CDR2 LQKENI. CDR3 bases: TGTGCCAGCTCACCACAAGGGGACACTAGCTTGATCGATGAGCAGTTCTTC. This gives the protein CASSPQGDTSLIDEQFF.

The chain carries TRBV14 and TRBJ1-1; 9 bases are shared with TRBD1. Germline values: CDR1 SGHDN, CDR2 FVKESK. This CDR3 spans 16 amino acids. V lost 3 bases, J lost 4 bases, and 9 bases stayed unmatched. The CDR3 bases are TGTGCCAGCAGCCACCTGGGACAGGGTACGGCCACTGAAGCTTTCTTT. This codes for CASSHLGQGTATEAFF.

This clone was seen more than once but under ten times. V gene TRBV6-5 combines with J gene TRBJ1-5; maybe TRBD1 (6 bases). The ends were cut back, 6 bases at V and 2 bases at J, with 11 bases in the middle. The CDR3 covers 14 residues. Germline V gene lookup returns CDR1 MNHEY and CDR2 SVGAGI. The CDR3 is CASRSGGGNQPQHF. For the CDR3, the DNA is TGTGCCAGCAGATCGGGGGGCGGCAATCAGCCCCAGCATTTT.

The chain combines TRBV11-3 with TRBJ1-1; possibly TRBD1 for D (5 bases). The germline CDR1 and CDR2 sequences are SGHNT and YENEEA. The V and J ends lost 5 bases and 1 base respectively, with 14 bases between them. This CDR3 region has 15 residues. The CDR3 reads CASSQRGGQNTEAFF. The CDR3 DNA sequence: TGTGCCAGCAGCCAGCGCGGAGGACAGAACACTGAAGCTTTCTTT.

The CDR3 DNA reads TGTGCTAGTGGCACACTACCCACAGGGGACCAAGAGACCCAGTACTTC. Amino acid sequence: CASGTLPTGDQETQYF. This sequence joins TRBV12-5 and TRBJ2-5; 7 bases line up with TRBD1. The V and J ends lost 6 bases and 0 bases, in that order; junction bases with no gene match: 10. Germline CDR1 LGHNT, CDR2 FRNRAP. This CDR3 has 16 residues.

The V gene is TRBV15, the J gene TRBJ2-5, with unresolved D. The V end lost 0 bases, the J end lost 5 bases, and 16 bases lay between the germline ends. The germline gives CDR1 LNHNV, CDR2 YYDKDF (reference sequence). The CDR3 is made up of 16 amino acids. CDR3 sequence (DNA): TGTGCCACCAGCAGAGATCAGGTCCGCACCGGGGAGACCCAGTACTTC. As protein: CATSRDQVRTGETQYF.

The rearrangement uses TRBV5-4 and TRBJ1-2; D may be TRBD1 (6 bases). CDR1 is SGHNT and CDR2 is YYREEE in the germline V gene (reference sequence). This CDR3 has 14 residues. V was pared by 0 bases and J by 3 bases, with 9 bases between. The DNA for the CDR3 is TGTGCCAGCAGCTTGGGGGGGCGCGACTATGGCTACACCTTC. Encoded protein: CASSLGGRDYGYTF.

The J gene is TRBJ1-1, the V gene TRBV27; no clear D gene. Germline V gene data show CDR1 as MNHEY and CDR2 as SMNVEV (reference sequence). The CDR3 has 13 residues. Trimming pared 2 bases from V and 6 bases from J, leaving 10 bases between. CDR3 coding DNA: TGTGCCAGCAGTTTAACCCGTAGGGCTGAAGCTTTCTTT. This codes for CASSLTRRAEAFF.

V is TRBV7-3 and J is TRBJ2-1; the D gene is possibly TRBD1 (5 bases). With 5 bases removed from V and 8 bases from J, the gap between germline ends came to 19 bases. The CDR3 has 15 residues. Germline assignment: CDR1 SGHTA and CDR2 FQGTGA. The CDR3 nucleotides are TGTGCCAGCAGCCCCCAGGGTGGGGAAGGGGATGAGCAGTTCTTC. Amino acid sequence: CASSPQGGEGDEQFF.

V gene TRBV19 combines with J gene TRBJ1-1; D is undetermined. Germline lookup yields CDR1 LNHDA and CDR2 SQIVND (reference sequence). The CDR3 contains 16 residues. Trimming cost V 2 bases and J 1 base, with 14 bases left between them. DNA of the CDR3: TGTGCCAGTAGTATACAGGTTCAAAGGGCGAACACTGAAGCTTTCTTT. As protein: CASSIQVQRANTEAFF.

The chain couples TRBV7-9 to TRBJ2-1; D may be TRBD1 or TRBD2 (5 bases each). The germline V and J ends were trimmed by 5 bases and 8 bases, with 22 bases remaining between them. Germline values: CDR1 SEHNR, CDR2 FQNEAQ (reference sequence). CDR3 length: 16 residues. The CDR3 region has the DNA TGTGCCAGCAGCCCCCGCCGGGGCGCGCGGTACGATGAGCAGTTCTTC. Amino acid sequence: CASSPRRGARYDEQFF.

The chain joins TRBV7-8 to TRBJ1-1; no clear D gene. The CDR3 covers 12 residues. CDR1 and CDR2 from the germline V gene are SGHVS and FQNEAQ. V gave up 6 bases and J gave up 7 bases, with 12 bases separating them. CDR3 protein: CASSQRGDEAFF. As DNA, the CDR3 is TGTGCCAGCAGTCAACGCGGGGATGAAGCTTTCTTT. The full variable domain, rest sourced from reference TRBV7-8 and TRBJ1-1, is GAGVSQSPRYKVAKRGQDVALRCDPISGHVSLFWYQQALGQGPEFLTYFQNEAQLDKSGLPSDRFFAERPEGSVSTLKIQRTQQEDSAVYLCASSQRGDEAFFGQGTRLTVV.

The rearrangement joins TRBV7-8 to TRBJ2-4; no reliable D call. Trimming pared 1 base from V and 0 bases from J, leaving 13 bases between. Per the germline V gene, CDR1 is SGHVS and CDR2 is FQNEAQ. The CDR3 is made up of 17 amino acids. The CDR3 protein is CASSLGRPNLAKNIQYF. The CDR3 DNA reads TGTGCCAGCAGCTTAGGACGGCCCAACCTAGCCAAAAACATTCAGTACTTC.

V is TRBV7-3 and J is TRBJ2-3, with 8 nucleotides matching TRBD1. V lost 4 bases, J lost 5 bases, and 5 bases stayed unmatched. There are 14 residues in the CDR3. Looked up from germline, CDR1 is SGHTA and CDR2 is FQGTGA. The CDR3 coding sequence is TGTGCCAGCAGCTCCCCGGGGACAGGAGATACGCAGTATTTT. Its protein is CASSSPGTGDTQYF.

This sequence joins TRBV7-9 and TRBJ2-3, with a tentative D call TRBD1 (5 bases). Trimming removed 2 bases from V and 2 bases from J, with 17 bases in between. CDR3 size: 17 residues. Germline CDR1 reads SEHNR; CDR2 reads FQNEAQ (reference sequence). DNA of the CDR3: TGTGCCAGCAGCTTAATTGCAGGGAAGGGGCCCACAGATACGCAGTATTTT. Translating it yields CASSLIAGKGPTDTQYF. Looking up the rest from reference TRBV7-9 and TRBJ2-3 gives the full variable domain: DTGVSQNPRHKITKRGQNVTFRCDPISEHNRLYWYRQTLGQGPEFLTYFQNEAQLEKSRLLSDRFSAERPKGSFSTLEIQRTEQGDSAMYLCASSLIAGKGPTDTQYFGPGTRLTVL.

This chain joins TRBV6-1 and TRBJ2-7, with 8 bases fitting TRBD1. The length of the CDR3 is 15 residues. After removal of 6 bases from V and 2 bases from J, the junction contained 9 bases not matched to a gene. Germline V gene data show CDR1 as MNHNS and CDR2 as SASEGT. DNA for the CDR3: TGTGCCAGCAGGACTCAGGGGGCACCCACCTACGAGCAGTACTTC. Translated, it gives CASRTQGAPTYEQYF.

The chain carries TRBV28 and TRBJ1-5, with a tentative D call TRBD1 (6 bases). This CDR3 region has 15 residues. Germline V gene data show CDR1 as MDHEN and CDR2 as SYDVKM. V dropped 6 bases and J dropped 4 bases, with 16 bases sitting between them. Written as DNA, the CDR3 is TGTGCCAGCAGGCGGACCCTAGGGGGGAATCAGCCCCAGCATTTT. Translating gives CASRRTLGGNQPQHF.

The chain employs TRBV30 and TRBJ1-2; 8 bases line up with TRBD1. The V and J ends lost 3 bases and 8 bases, in that order; junction bases with no gene match: 8. CDR3 length: 13 residues. CDR1 GTSNPN and CDR2 SVGIG come from the germline V gene (reference sequence). DNA for the CDR3: TGTGCCTGGAGACCGACAGGGGTTAACGGCTACACCTTC. It translates to CAWRPTGVNGYTF.

The J gene is TRBJ1-4, the V gene TRBV6-9; the D is unclear. The V gene's germline CDR1 is MNHGY and CDR2 SVAAGI. This CDR3 has 18 amino acids. Trimming shortened V by 6 bases and J by 4 bases, and 24 bases separated the two germline ends. The CDR3 DNA is TGTGCCAGCAGGTCCCATAAAGGCAGCTCATTTTTTAATGAAAAACTGTTTTTT. Its protein is CASRSHKGSSFFNEKLFF.

The J gene is TRBJ1-2, the V gene TRBV7-2; D is perhaps TRBD1 (5 bases). V lost 5 bases to trimming and J lost 4 bases, with 17 bases between them. Germline CDR1 SGHTA, CDR2 FQGNSA. The CDR3 is 15 amino acids. CDR3 DNA: TGTGCCAGCAGCGAAGGAGGGGCGCTATCCTATGGCTACACCTTC. Its protein product is CASSEGGALSYGYTF.

This clone was seen only once. The chain has TRBV5-1 and TRBJ2-3, with 8 bases lining up with TRBD2. V was pared by 4 bases and J by 2 bases, with 15 bases of the junction left unmatched. The germline V gene encodes CDR1 SGHRS and CDR2 YFSETQ. This CDR3 contains 18 residues. CDR3 coding DNA: TGCGCCAGCAGCCTGCCGTCTGCCGGGGGGGCCCACACAGATACGCAGTATTTT. Its protein is CASSLPSAGGAHTDTQYF. Full variable domain (outside the CDR3, taken from reference TRBV5-1 and TRBJ2-3): KAGVTQTPRYLIKTRGQQVTLSCSPISGHRSVSWYQQTPGQGLQFLFEYFSETQRNKGNFPGRFSGRQFSNSRSEMNVSTLELGDSALYLCASSLPSAGGAHTDTQYFGPGTRLTVL.